These 15 T cell receptor beta chains were sequenced from one sample in a study of T cells expressing NK-cell markers. Following a re-call of the 5' RACE reads, TCRdb has one entry per CDR3 protein and lacks DNA. The ten top clones account for 60%, within a sample of about 30,000 distinct CDR3 sequences. Sample: blood T cells: a sorted CD56 or NKG2C T cell subset, CD4+ or CD8+ T cells, or bulk PBMC T cells (not recorded which). The receptors stem from a woman aged 18 to 75 in good health.

V is TRBV20-1 and J is TRBJ1-1. Germline-derived CDR1 and CDR2 are DFQATT and SNEGSKA (reference sequence). CDR3 length: 11 residues. The CDR3 spells CSATGYTEAFF.

The chain links TRBV3-1 to TRBJ2-5. Germline V lookup: CDR1 LGHDT, CDR2 YNNKEL (reference sequence). The CDR3 is 14 amino acids. This CDR3 reads CASSQGQTQETQYF.

The chain uses TRBV29-1 and TRBJ2-7; TCRdb selects TRBD1, and the lack of DNA leaves this call unchecked. Germline V gene data show CDR1 as SQVTM and CDR2 as ANQGSEA. The CDR3 is 13 residues long. CDR3 sequence reads: CSVSGTGTYEQYF.

The chain employs TRBV28 and TRBJ2-6; TCRdb names TRBD1, which stays unverified in the absence of DNA. The CDR3 spans 18 residues. The germline V gene has CDR1 MDHEN and CDR2 SYDVKM. The CDR3 loop is CASSPPTVKPSGANVLTF.

J is TRBJ1-1 and V is TRBV12-3 or TRBV12-4; the TCRdb call, TRBD1, lacks DNA for checking. The CDR3 has 15 residues. The CDR3 here is CASSLGDRGYTEAFF.

The chain has TRBV7-9 and TRBJ1-4. The CDR3 spans 14 residues. Germline CDR1 reads SEHNR; CDR2 reads FQNEAQ (reference sequence). CDR3 loop: CASSLPGEGEKLFF.

J is TRBJ2-3 and V is TRBV7-8; no DNA is available, so the TRBD2 call from TCRdb remains unchecked. Germline CDR1 SGHVS, CDR2 FQNEAQ. This CDR3 spans 17 amino acids. Here the CDR3 reads CASSKTGTSGSTDTQYF.

The V call is TRBV27, the J call TRBJ2-7; TCRdb proposes TRBD2, but this gene call is untestable without DNA. There are 16 residues in the CDR3. Germline lookup yields CDR1 MNHEY and CDR2 SMNVEV (reference sequence). The CDR3: CASSSMEGLAGYEQYF.

CDR3: CASKMTDEQFF. The chain is built from TRBV7-9 and TRBJ2-1. The CDR3 runs 11 residues. CDR1 SEHNR and CDR2 FQNEAQ come from the germline V gene (reference sequence).

Here the CDR3 reads CASSSSGKETQYF. V and J are TRBV9 and TRBJ2-5; the D gene TCRdb calls, TRBD2, cannot be checked with no DNA. This CDR3 has 13 amino acids. Germline lookup yields CDR1 SGDLS and CDR2 YYNGEE.

The chain links TRBV6-4 to TRBJ1-1. CDR1 and CDR2 (germline): MRHNA, SNTAGT. This CDR3 contains 13 residues. CDR3 protein: CASSERENTEAFF.

The gene calls are TRBV5-1 and TRBJ2-5. The CDR3 has 13 amino acids. Looked up from germline, CDR1 is SGHRS and CDR2 is YFSETQ. CDR3: CASSLDLQETQYF.

This clonotype is labeled medium-sized based on frequency. This chain connects TRBV27 to TRBJ2-7; TCRdb gives TRBD2 as the D gene, but with no DNA this cannot be confirmed. Germline V lookup: CDR1 MNHEY, CDR2 SMNVEV (reference sequence). This CDR3 spans 16 amino acids. CDR3 amino acids: CASSLWGSGGAYEQYF.

Here the CDR3 reads CSARDLELAGGPEQFF. This rearrangement joins TRBV20-1 to TRBJ2-1; TCRdb's D gene call, TRBD2, goes unchecked for lack of DNA. The V gene's germline CDR1 is DFQATT and CDR2 SNEGSKA (reference sequence). CDR3 size: 16 residues.

The chain combines TRBV9 with TRBJ2-5. Germline V gene data show CDR1 as SGDLS and CDR2 as YYNGEE. The CDR3 length is 14 residues. The CDR3 here is CASSVETDEETQYF.